The rows below give T cell receptor beta chains drawn from one sample of a study of blood T cell repertoires in COVID-19. Sequencing was performed with immunoSEQ multiplex PCR; in TCRdb, only in-frame clones are kept and a portion is missing. Of 180,000 or so clones listed, around 83% are singletons. The sequenced material came from peripheral blood. The origin of the receptors is a man in his late teens or twenties with acute or convalescent COVID-19. Each CDR3 is given with its conserved first and last residue. The D gene is left open where the match is weak. Rows may omit the clone size; those that give it use once, few, many or a size class.

j_call	clone_size	v_call	d_call	cdr3_nt	cdr3_aa
TRBJ1-6	few	TRBV12-3/TRBV12-4	.	TGTGCCAGCAGTTCCGCAGGATATTCACCCCTCCACTTT	CASSSAGYSPLHF
TRBJ1-4	.	TRBV29-1	.	TGCAGCGTTGAAGAAGCCAGCGGTGAAAAACTGTTTTTT	CSVEEASGEKLFF
TRBJ2-3	.	TRBV15	TRBD2	TGTGCCACCAGCAGAGATTTTCGGGTCGGGGGGACAGATACGCAGTATTTT	CATSRDFRVGGTDTQYF
TRBJ1-2	once	TRBV28	TRBD1	TGTGCCAGCAGCCCTCGGACAGGGAGGATTGGCTATGGCTACACCTTC	CASSPRTGRIGYGYTF
TRBJ1-2	.	TRBV19	TRBD1	TGTGCCAGTAGTAGAGCAACAGGGGGTCAGGGCTACACCTTC	CASSRATGGQGYTF
TRBJ1-5	.	TRBV19	.	TGTGCCAGTGGGGAGGGAGATCAGCCCCAGCATTTT	CASGEGDQPQHF
TRBJ1-1	.	TRBV7-2	.	TGTGCCAGCAGCCGGGGACAAGGGAACACTGAAGCTTTCTTT	CASSRGQGNTEAFF
TRBJ2-1	.	TRBV5-1	TRBD1	TGCGCCAGCAGCTTGGACCCACAGGGGAGCTACAATGAGCAGTTCTTC	CASSLDPQGSYNEQFF
TRBJ2-3	.	TRBV19	.	TGTGCCAGTAGTACGCAGGGGGGTAGCACAGATACGCAGTATTTT	CASSTQGGSTDTQYF
TRBJ2-5	.	TRBV28	.	TGTGCCAGCAGTCCCCCCTCCCTTGGAGGGGAGACCCAGTACTTC	CASSPPSLGGETQYF
TRBJ1-1	.	TRBV28	TRBD1	TGTGCCAGCAGTTTTTTGGACAGGGGGAACGAGAACACTGAAGCTTTCTTT	CASSFLDRGNENTEAFF
TRBJ2-1	.	TRBV27	TRBD2	TGTGCCAGCAGTTTAGCCCTGGGACTATTGAATAATGAGCAGTTCTTC	CASSLALGLLNNEQFF
TRBJ1-3	few	TRBV6-6	TRBD1	TGTGCCAGCAGACGGGACAGCAGAGGAAACACCATATATTTT	CASRRDSRGNTIYF
TRBJ1-4	.	TRBV7-9	.	TGTGCCAGCAGCGCGACAGACCCAAGCGAAAAACTGTTTTTT	CASSATDPSEKLFF
TRBJ1-1	.	TRBV5-4	TRBD1	TGTGCCAGCAGCCACCGGACAGGGGGGAACACTGAAGCTTTCTTT	CASSHRTGGNTEAFF
TRBJ1-4	few	TRBV4-1	.	TGCGCCAGCAGCCCAGAACCCGGGGATGAAAAACTGTTTTTT	CASSPEPGDEKLFF
TRBJ1-3	.	TRBV7-9	TRBD1	TGTGCCAGCAGCTTAGTCACAGGGGGAGTAAACACCATATATTTT	CASSLVTGGVNTIYF
TRBJ1-2	few	TRBV19	.	TGTGCCAGTAGCCGGGGGGTTTTGAATGGCTACACCTTC	CASSRGVLNGYTF
TRBJ1-1	.	TRBV7-9	.	TGTGCCAGCAGCGTAGGTCGGGAAACTGAAGCTTTCTTT	CASSVGRETEAFF
TRBJ1-2	.	TRBV11-3	TRBD1	TGTGCCAGCAGCCGGGACAGGGACGGTGCCTATGGCTACACCTTC	CASSRDRDGAYGYTF
TRBJ2-2	.	TRBV7-8	.	TGTGCCAGCAGCTTAAGACGGAGACTCGAGAACACCGGGGAGCTGTTTTTT	CASSLRRRLENTGELFF
TRBJ2-1	.	TRBV28	TRBD1	TGTGCCAGCAGCGGATCAGGGGGCAAGTACAATGAGCAGTTCTTC	CASSGSGGKYNEQFF
TRBJ2-5	.	TRBV7-2	TRBD2	TGTGCCAGCAGCTTAGCGGTGGAGCGGGGGGGCACGAAGACCCAGTACTTC	CASSLAVERGGTKTQYF
TRBJ2-2	.	TRBV11-2	.	TGTGCCAGCAGCTCAATTAGGGGGACCGGGGAGCTGTTTTTT	CASSSIRGTGELFF
TRBJ1-6	.	TRBV7-8	TRBD1	TGTGCCAGCAGCACGGGACAGACAAATTCACCCCTCCACTTT	CASSTGQTNSPLHF
TRBJ1-1	.	TRBV7-9	TRBD1	TGTGCCAGCAGCTTACATGACAGGGGGTGGTGGAACACTGAAGCTTTCTTT	CASSLHDRGWWNTEAFF
TRBJ2-1	.	TRBV24-1	TRBD1	TGTGCCACCAGTAAGGGGGCCAGTAACTACAATGAGCAGTTCTTC	CATSKGASNYNEQFF
TRBJ2-7	.	TRBV19	.	TGTGCCAGTAGTATAGTTGCAGGGAACCACGAGCAGTACTTC	CASSIVAGNHEQYF
TRBJ2-3	.	TRBV19	.	TGTGCCAGTAGTATCGGAGGGTCCGATACGCAGTATTTT	CASSIGGSDTQYF